What follows are 9 T cell receptor beta chains derived from one specimen sequenced in a study of glioma-infiltrating T cells. Amplification of TCR alpha and beta CDR3 regions from RNA used iRepertoire nested multiplex PCR. MiXCR, run by TCRdb on the multiplex PCR reads, gives a single entry per CDR3 protein. The repertoire holds about 17,000 distinct CDR3 sequences, with 55% to 75% as singletons. Sample: glioma tissue, nonneoplastic brain tissue, or PBMCs (not recorded which). All receptors come from a human donor with low-grade glioma or glioblastoma, undergoing nonglioma brain surgery, or in good health (not recorded which).

The chain uses TRBV4-3 and TRBJ2-7; D remains unclear. The length of the CDR3 is 15 residues. Trimming took off 0 bases at V and 5 bases at J, with 14 bases between the two ends. CDR1 is LGHNA, CDR2 YSLEER, per germline. This chain's CDR3 is CASSQENTLVHEQYF. In DNA, the CDR3 is TGCGCCAGCAGCCAAGAAAATACGCTAGTCCACGAGCAGTACTTC.

V usage is TRBV6-2 or TRBV6-3 and J usage is TRBJ2-7; TRBD1 matches at 8 bases. Losses at the gene ends were 6 bases for V and 5 bases for J; bases not matched to a gene: 9. Germline CDR1 and CDR2: MNHEY and SVGEGT. The CDR3 consists of 14 residues. Here the CDR3 DNA reads TGTGCCAGCAGCCCGAGACAGGGGTTCAACGAGCAGTACTTC. It yields the protein CASSPRQGFNEQYF.

This sequence joins TRBV6-1 and TRBJ2-2; D gene uncertain. Germline CDR1 reads MNHNS; CDR2 reads SASEGT. V lost 6 bases and J 4 bases, leaving 12 bases between the germline ends. This CDR3 is 14 amino acids long. CDR3 coding DNA: TGTGCCAGCAGAGGAGCGTCGGGCACCGGGGAGCTGTTTTTT. Translation: CASRGASGTGELFF.

This clonotype is a singleton in its sample. The genes are TRBV6-2 or TRBV6-3 and TRBJ1-2; 7 nucleotides match TRBD1. This CDR3 comprises 14 residues. The germline V gene encodes CDR1 MNHEY and CDR2 SVGEGT. The J segment lost 7 bases and the V segment lost 6 bases, leaving 11 bases of the junction unmatched. This CDR3 is CASRAGQRAAGYTF. The CDR3 bases are TGTGCCAGCAGAGCGGGACAGCGAGCCGCTGGCTACACCTTC.

In the case of this clonotype: Given a much more abundant clone one base away, this may be a read error. The gene calls are TRBV5-1 and TRBJ2-5; D is tentatively TRBD1 or TRBD2 (6 bases each). Germline V gives CDR1 SGHRS, CDR2 YFSETQ. The CDR3 contains 14 residues. Trimming pared 4 bases from V and 5 bases from J, leaving 15 bases between. CDR3 sequence reads: CASSQEGGGETQYF. As DNA, the CDR3 is TGCGCCAGCAGCCAGGAAGGGGGAGGTGAGACCCAGTACTTC.

In regard to this clonotype: Being one base from a much bigger clone, this may be a read error. This chain connects TRBV7-2 to TRBJ2-5, with D perhaps matching TRBD1 (6 bases). Trimming cost V 1 base and J 7 bases, with 16 bases left between them. Per germline, CDR1 SGHTA and CDR2 FQGNSA. This CDR3 is built from 15 residues. CDR3 sequence reads: CASSLVTWDTGTQYF. The CDR3 coding sequence is TGTGCCAGCAGCTTAGTAACGTGGGACACAGGGACCCAGTACTTC.

As concerns this clonotype: Compared with germline, one end of the junction differs, possibly owing to a read error. The rearrangement links TRBV6-6 to TRBJ2-5, with 10 bases matching TRBD1. There are 19 residues in the CDR3. Germline CDR1 and CDR2: MNHNY and SVGAGI (reference sequence). CDR3 in DNA: TGTGCCAGCAGTTACTGGAATATTCCGGGACAGGGGATTCAAGAGACCCATTACTTC. This sequence encodes CASSYWNIPGQGIQETHYF.

The rearrangement joins TRBV20-1 to TRBJ2-5; tentative D call: TRBD2 (7 bases). Germline loops: CDR1 DFQATT, CDR2 SNEGSKA (reference sequence). The length of the CDR3 is 15 residues. Trimming pared 5 bases from V and 4 bases from J, leaving 20 bases between. This chain's CDR3 is CSASDGGLGGETQYF. DNA for the CDR3: TGCAGTGCTTCGGACGGGGGGCTGGGAGGAGAGACCCAGTACTTC.

A word on this clonotype: A much larger clone lies a single base off, so this may be a read error. The chain is built from TRBV7-6 and TRBJ2-7; 8 bases line up with TRBD1. Germline assignment: CDR1 SGHVS and CDR2 FNYEAQ. J lost 11 bases, V lost 5 bases, and 11 bases had no gene match. This CDR3 is 13 amino acids long. The CDR3 sequence: CASSPESDREEYF. In DNA, the CDR3 is TGTGCCAGCAGCCCAGAATCGGACAGGGAGGAGTACTTC.